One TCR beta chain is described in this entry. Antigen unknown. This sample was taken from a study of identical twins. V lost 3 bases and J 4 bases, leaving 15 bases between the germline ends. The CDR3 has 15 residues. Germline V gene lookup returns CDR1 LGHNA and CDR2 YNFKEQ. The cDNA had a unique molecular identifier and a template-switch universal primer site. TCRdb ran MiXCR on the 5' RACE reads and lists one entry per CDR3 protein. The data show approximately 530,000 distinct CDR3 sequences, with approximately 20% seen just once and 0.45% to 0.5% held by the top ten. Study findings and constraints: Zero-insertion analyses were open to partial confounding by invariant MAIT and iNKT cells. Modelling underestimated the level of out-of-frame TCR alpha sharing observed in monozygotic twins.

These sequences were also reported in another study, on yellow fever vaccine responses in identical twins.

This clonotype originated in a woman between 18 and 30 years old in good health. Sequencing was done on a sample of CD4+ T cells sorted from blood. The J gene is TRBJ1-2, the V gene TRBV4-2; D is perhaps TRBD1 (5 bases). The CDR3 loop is CASSQGGAGSYGYTF. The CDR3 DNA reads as TGTGCCAGCAGCCAGGGCGGAGCAGGGAGCTATGGCTACACCTTC.